This entry lists 31 T cell receptor beta chains sequenced from one sample in a study of cytotoxic CD8 clonotypes in ibrutinib-treated CLL. Clones were sequenced by immunoSEQ multiplex PCR, and TCRdb holds only the in-frame ones, with some missing. Of about 300,000 clones listed, about 72% are singletons. The material was PBMCs, obtained at disease progression, from a patient treated with ibrutinib. The source is a human donor with chronic lymphocytic leukemia.

Only a few counts were recorded for this clone. V usage is TRBV7-3 and J usage is TRBJ2-1, with 10 positions matching TRBD2. Germline loops: CDR1 SGHTA, CDR2 FQGTGA. The CDR3 is made up of 15 amino acids. J was trimmed by 6 bases and V by 1 base; bases with no gene match: 3. The CDR3 DNA follows: TGTGCCAGCAGCTTAAGTCTAGCGGGAGTCAATGAGCAGTTCTTC. Translation: CASSLSLAGVNEQFF.

The rearrangement joins TRBV5-1 to TRBJ1-2; 12 nucleotides line up with TRBD1. J gave up 3 bases and V 4 bases, and 7 bases lay outside the gene matches. The CDR3 loop spans 16 amino acids. Germline V lookup: CDR1 SGHRS, CDR2 YFSETQ. The CDR3 nucleotides are TGCGCCAGCAGCCGGGGACAGGGGGCGTTTGACTATGGCTACACCTTC. It translates to CASSRGQGAFDYGYTF.

The gene calls are TRBV28 and TRBJ2-7; either TRBD1 or TRBD2 may fit D (5 bases each). The CDR3 has 13 residues. Germline V gene lookup returns CDR1 MDHEN and CDR2 SYDVKM. Trimming shortened V by 2 bases and J by 2 bases, and 7 bases separated the two germline ends. The CDR3 DNA sequence: TGTGCCAGCAGTTTAGTGGGACCCTACGAGCAGTACTTC. It specifies CASSLVGPYEQYF.

The chain links TRBV13 to TRBJ2-1, with 9 bases fitting TRBD2. CDR3 length equals 15 residues. The V gene's germline CDR1 is PRHDT and CDR2 FYEKMQ (reference sequence). J gave up 3 bases and V 4 bases, and 4 bases lay outside the gene matches. The CDR3 DNA reads as TGTGCCAGCAGCTCGACTAGCGGAAACTACAATGAGCAGTTCTTC. This translates into CASSSTSGNYNEQFF. The variable domain in full, with the rest retrieved from reference TRBV13 and TRBJ2-1, is AAGVIQSPRHLIKEKRETATLKCYPIPRHDTVYWYQQGPGQDPQFLISFYEKMQSDKGSIPDRFSAQQFSDYHSELNMSSLELGDSALYFCASSSTSGNYNEQFFGPGTRLTVL.

The sample holds a few counts of this clone. This chain links TRBV28 with TRBJ1-5, with D uncertain. The V end lost 7 bases, the J end lost 3 bases, and 7 bases lay between the germline ends. Per germline, CDR1 MDHEN and CDR2 SYDVKM. CDR3 length: 12 residues. CDR3 nucleotide sequence: TGTGCCAGCATCGGGCCCAATCAGCCCCAGCATTTT. Its translation: CASIGPNQPQHF.

V gene TRBV6-1 combines with J gene TRBJ1-5; TRBD1 agrees at 7 bases. The germline gives CDR1 MNHNS, CDR2 SASEGT. The CDR3 spans 14 residues. The ends lost 11 bases at V and 1 base at J; junction bases unmatched: 8. CDR3 in amino acids: CACSDRASNQPQHF. CDR3 nucleotides: TGTGCCTGCTCAGACAGGGCCAGCAATCAGCCCCAGCATTTT.

The V call is TRBV9, the J call TRBJ1-2; D not certain. The V gene's germline CDR1 is SGDLS and CDR2 YYNGEE. With 5 bases removed from V and 8 bases from J, the gap between germline ends came to 10 bases. The CDR3 sequence is 11 residues long. CDR3 bases: TGTGCCAGCAGGCGCGCTGAAGGCTACACCTTC. Translating it yields CASRRAEGYTF. Supplemented by reference TRBV9 and TRBJ1-2, the full variable domain reads DSGVTQTPKHLITATGQRVTLRCSPRSGDLSVYWYQQSLDQGLQFLIQYYNGEERAKGNILERFSAQQFPDLHSELNLSSLELGDSALYFCASRRAEGYTFGSGTRLTVV.

This chain links TRBV11-3 with TRBJ1-5; TRBD1 might be the D (5 bases). V was cut by 1 base and J by 1 base, with 17 bases left in between. This CDR3 is built from 18 residues. Germline CDR1 and CDR2: SGHNT and YENEEA. DNA for the CDR3: TGTGCCAGCAGCTTAGGGACGAGGGGCCGGGTGAGCAATCAGCCCCAGCATTTT. It encodes CASSLGTRGRVSNQPQHF.

This clone showed up just a few times. The V call is TRBV10-3, the J call TRBJ2-2, with 10 bases identical to TRBD2. The ends lost 6 bases at V and 6 bases at J; junction bases unmatched: 4. The germline V gene has CDR1 ENHRY and CDR2 SYGVKD. The length of the CDR3 is 14 residues. CDR3 bases: TGTGCCATCAGGAGGGGACTAGCGTCCGGGGAGCTGTTTTTT. Its translation: CAIRRGLASGELFF.

This chain connects TRBV6-5 to TRBJ2-1; the match to TRBD2 covers 15 bases. The CDR3 loop spans 16 amino acids. Germline V gene sequence: CDR1 MNHEY, CDR2 SVGAGI. Germline trimming cut 2 bases from V and 7 bases from J; bases unmatched to any gene: 3. CDR3 DNA sequence: TGTGCCAGCAGTTACGCCGGACTAGCGGGGGGGAATGAGCAGTTCTTC. It codes for CASSYAGLAGGNEQFF.

About this clone: This same CDR3 is encoded by further DNA sequences in the sample. V is TRBV11-2 and J is TRBJ2-7; D gene unclear. Per germline, CDR1 SGHAT and CDR2 FQNNGV. Trimming shortened V by 5 bases and J by 3 bases, and 5 bases separated the two germline ends. The CDR3 is 11 amino acids. This CDR3 is CASSPRYEQYF. CDR3 coding DNA: TGTGCCAGCAGCCCCCGCTACGAGCAGTACTTC.

The chain joins TRBV4-1 to TRBJ2-3; the D gene is possibly TRBD2 (5 bases). This CDR3 has 14 residues. CDR1 is MGHRA and CDR2 is YSYEKL in the germline V gene. Trimming cost V 1 base and J 9 bases, with 14 bases left between them. CDR3 nucleotides: TGCGCCAGCAGCCAAGGGGCCAGCTCGGGGACGCAGTATTTT. Its translation: CASSQGASSGTQYF.

As DNA, the CDR3 is TGCAGCTATAATGACTTACCTACGAGCACAGATACGCAGTATTTT. Translated: CSYNDLPTSTDTQYF. The chain links TRBV29-1 to TRBJ2-3, with no clear D. The V gene lost 8 bases and the J gene lost 0 bases, with 18 bases spanning the gap. Germline V gene sequence: CDR1 SQVTM, CDR2 ANQGSEA. The CDR3 consists of 15 residues.

The genes are TRBV5-1 and TRBJ2-7; no reliable D call. Germline loops: CDR1 SGHRS, CDR2 YFSETQ. V lost 0 bases and J 2 bases, leaving 6 bases between the germline ends. This CDR3 has 13 residues. The CDR3 DNA sequence: TGCGCCAGCAGCTTGGCGCAGGCCTACGAGCAGTACTTC. This translates into CASSLAQAYEQYF.

The chain links TRBV7-6 to TRBJ2-3, with D perhaps TRBD1 or TRBD2 (6 bases each). V was clipped by 4 bases and J by 8 bases, with 16 bases between them. Germline loops: CDR1 SGHVS, CDR2 FNYEAQ. This CDR3 has 14 amino acids. The CDR3 loop is CASSSGGRTVTQYF. The CDR3 DNA reads as TGTGCCAGCAGCTCCGGGGGCCGCACGGTTACGCAGTATTTT. Variable domain in full (rest from reference TRBV7-6 and TRBJ2-3): GAGVSQSPRYKVTKRGQDVALRCDPISGHVSLYWYRQALGQGPEFLTYFNYEAQQDKSGLPNDRFSAERPEGSISTLTIQRTEQRDSAMYRCASSSGGRTVTQYFGPGTRLTVL.

V gene TRBV7-8 combines with J gene TRBJ2-2; either TRBD1 or TRBD2 may fit D (5 bases each). Germline V gene sequence: CDR1 SGHVS, CDR2 FQNEAQ. Trimming left V 5 bases short and J 6 bases short, with 19 bases between. The length of the CDR3 is 16 residues. This CDR3 is CASSPRRDVHPGELFF. The DNA of the CDR3 is TGTGCCAGCAGCCCCCGCCGGGACGTACACCCCGGGGAGCTGTTTTTT.

This clone was counted a single time. The chain uses TRBV18 and TRBJ2-2, with TRBD1 matching 10 bases. The CDR3 runs to 16 residues. In germline, CDR1 is KGHSH, CDR2 LQKENI. Losses at the gene ends were 3 bases for V and 4 bases for J; bases not matched to a gene: 5. CDR3 in DNA: TGTGCCAGCTCACCCAGGACAGGGGGGAGCACCGGGGAGCTGTTTTTT. It translates to CASSPRTGGSTGELFF.

The rearrangement joins TRBV4-1 to TRBJ2-1, with 8 bases fitting TRBD1. The germline CDR1 and CDR2 sequences are MGHRA and YSYEKL. CDR3 length equals 14 residues. The J segment lost 7 bases and the V segment lost 4 bases, leaving 6 bases of the junction unmatched. CDR3 loop: CASSPKQGVNEQFF. CDR3 coding DNA: TGCGCCAGCAGCCCTAAACAGGGGGTTAATGAGCAGTTCTTC.

The chain uses TRBV11-2 and TRBJ2-2, with D tentatively TRBD1 (6 bases). The CDR3 runs 18 residues. With 5 bases removed from V and 3 bases from J, the gap between germline ends came to 22 bases. Germline CDR1 and CDR2: SGHAT and FQNNGV. The CDR3 region is CASSKEPWDIRYTGELFF. The CDR3 nucleotides read TGTGCCAGCAGCAAAGAACCCTGGGACATCCGGTACACCGGGGAGCTGTTTTTT.

The chain employs TRBV10-3 and TRBJ2-5; 7 nucleotides line up with TRBD2. Per the germline V gene, CDR1 is ENHRY and CDR2 is SYGVKD. Losses at the gene ends were 1 base for V and 5 bases for J; bases not matched to a gene: 7. The CDR3 extends over 15 amino acids. CDR3 bases: TGTGCCATCAGTGAGTGGGAGGGGCCAAAGGAGACCCAGTACTTC. This translates into CAISEWEGPKETQYF.

The gene calls are TRBV7-7 and TRBJ2-7; a possible D gene is TRBD2 (6 bases). Trimming shortened V by 5 bases and J by 0 bases, and 20 bases separated the two germline ends. This CDR3 spans 17 amino acids. Germline V lookup: CDR1 SSHAT, CDR2 FNYEAQ (reference sequence). CDR3 nucleotide sequence: TGTGCCAGCAGCCCGGGACTTTGGAGGTCGTCCTCCTACGAGCAGTACTTC. Translating it yields CASSPGLWRSSSYEQYF. Full variable domain (outside the CDR3, taken from reference TRBV7-7 and TRBJ2-7): GAGVSQSPRYKVTKRGQDVTLRCDPISSHATLYWYQQALGQGPEFLTYFNYEAQPDKSGLPSDRFSAERPEGSISTLTIQRTEQRDSAMYRCASSPGLWRSSSYEQYFGPGTRLTVT.

The rearrangement joins TRBV11-3 to TRBJ2-2; 11 bases agree with TRBD1. The CDR3 covers 15 residues. Germline assignment: CDR1 SGHNT and CDR2 YENEEA. The V gene end was trimmed by 5 bases and the J gene end by 4 bases; junction bases not matched to a gene: 3. CDR3 in amino acids: CASSTGTGGTGELFF. CDR3 DNA: TGTGCCAGCAGCACCGGGACAGGGGGCACCGGGGAGCTGTTTTTT.

The chain employs TRBV11-2 and TRBJ1-5; 7 bases match TRBD1. This CDR3 is built from 17 residues. After removal of 0 bases from V and 7 bases from J, the junction contained 12 bases not matched to a gene. The V gene's germline CDR1 is SGHAT and CDR2 FQNNGV. CDR3 sequence reads: CASSLEHPGGLGQPQHF. As DNA, the CDR3 is TGTGCCAGCAGCTTAGAGCACCCAGGGGGGTTAGGGCAGCCCCAGCATTTT.

The V gene is TRBV29-1, the J gene TRBJ2-7; tentatively, D is TRBD1 or TRBD2 (5 bases each). V was trimmed by 6 bases and J by 2 bases, leaving 14 bases between them. CDR3 length: 13 residues. Looked up from germline, CDR1 is SQVTM and CDR2 is ANQGSEA. Here the CDR3 reads CSVTGTQAYEQYF. The CDR3 bases are TGCAGCGTAACCGGGACCCAGGCCTACGAGCAGTACTTC.

CDR3 residues: CASSYPVRAGNTIYF. The CDR3 DNA is TGTGCCAGCAGCTACCCCGTCAGGGCTGGAAACACCATATATTTT. This rearrangement joins TRBV7-2 to TRBJ1-3, with a possible D match to TRBD1 (5 bases). The CDR3 extends over 15 amino acids. The V and J ends lost 4 bases and 2 bases respectively, with 12 bases between them. Germline CDR1 SGHTA, CDR2 FQGNSA.

This rearrangement joins TRBV5-1 to TRBJ1-1; a possible D gene is TRBD1 (5 bases). Trimming pared 5 bases from V and 7 bases from J, leaving 18 bases between. The CDR3 consists of 14 residues. Germline V gene lookup returns CDR1 SGHRS and CDR2 YFSETQ. For the CDR3, the DNA is TGCGCCAGCAGAGACAGAGCGACCACTATTGAAGCTTTCTTT. It encodes CASRDRATTIEAFF.

The rearrangement uses TRBV5-6 and TRBJ1-5; D gene ambiguous. The V gene's germline CDR1 is SGHDT and CDR2 YYEEEE. V shed 2 bases and J shed 0 bases, with 0 bases lying between them. CDR3 length: 12 amino acids. The chain's CDR3 is CASSFSNQPQHF. The DNA of the CDR3 is TGTGCCAGCAGCTTTAGCAATCAGCCCCAGCATTTT.

This chain connects TRBV6-1 to TRBJ1-5; D gene uncertain. The CDR3 extends over 15 amino acids. CDR1 and CDR2 (germline): MNHNS, SASEGT. The V and J ends lost 4 bases and 0 bases respectively, with 10 bases between them. The CDR3 loop is CASSAIISSNQPQHF. CDR3 nucleotides: TGTGCCAGCAGTGCGATCATAAGTAGCAATCAGCCCCAGCATTTT.

The J gene is TRBJ1-2, the V gene TRBV18; TRBD1 matches 9 bases. This CDR3 is 16 amino acids long. V dropped 8 bases and J dropped 5; count of bases not matched to a gene: 15. Germline V gene data show CDR1 as KGHSH and CDR2 as LQKENI. The CDR3 loop is CASTMGQGPSWYGYTF. The CDR3 region has the DNA TGTGCCAGCACCATGGGACAGGGCCCGTCCTGGTATGGCTACACCTTC.

The V gene is TRBV29-1, the J gene TRBJ1-1; D remains ambiguous. V was pared by 3 bases and J by 3 bases, with 17 bases between. Germline V gives CDR1 SQVTM, CDR2 ANQGSEA. There are 15 residues in the CDR3. The chain's CDR3 is CSVDLALRGYTEAFF. CDR3 bases: TGCAGCGTTGACCTCGCCCTCCGGGGATACACTGAAGCTTTCTTT.

The rearrangement uses TRBV19 and TRBJ2-4; 7 positions match TRBD2. Germline V gives CDR1 LNHDA, CDR2 SQIVND (reference sequence). V was pared by 3 bases and J by 3 bases, with 5 bases of the junction left unmatched. This CDR3 spans 15 amino acids. For the CDR3, the DNA is TGTGCCAGTAGTATTGGCGGGGGACGCAAAAACATTCAGTACTTC. It translates to CASSIGGGRKNIQYF.